One sample yielded the 32 T cell receptor beta chains listed below, sequenced in a study of neurological immune-mediated disorders. TCRdb used MiXCR to reprocess the 5' RACE reads, holding one entry per CDR3 protein. This sample has under 80,000 distinct CDR3 sequences, with around an eighth found just once. The sequenced sample consisted of PBMCs. These receptors all stem from a woman aged 50 to 65 in good health.

There are many counts of this clonotype. The CDR3 bases are TGTGCCAGCAGTAGCCGGGACAGGGTAATGTACGAGCAGTACTTC. Residues: CASSSRDRVMYEQYF. The J gene is TRBJ2-7, the V gene TRBV12-3 or TRBV12-4, with 9 bases matching TRBD1. V shed 5 bases, J shed 4 bases, and the junction held 9 bases outside the gene matches. This CDR3 spans 15 amino acids.

This clonotype appeared a few times. CDR3 DNA: TGCGCCAGCAGCTCCCCGGACGGAGAGTTCAATAACTATGGCTACACCTTC. It specifies CASSSPDGEFNNYGYTF. The chain recombines TRBV5-1 with TRBJ1-2, with no clear D. CDR1 and CDR2 (germline): SGHRS, YFSETQ. CDR3 size: 17 residues. Trimming took off 3 bases at V and 1 base at J, with 19 bases between the two ends.

This clonotype has only a few counts. The V call is TRBV5-1, the J call TRBJ2-2; tentative D call: TRBD2 (6 bases). V was cut by 6 bases and J by 4 bases, with 19 bases left in between. The CDR3 consists of 16 residues. Per germline, CDR1 SGHRS and CDR2 YFSETQ. This chain's CDR3 is CASTTQTQGGTGELFF. DNA of the CDR3: TGCGCCAGCACAACCCAAACCCAGGGAGGCACCGGGGAGCTGTTTTTT. Together with reference TRBV5-1 and TRBJ2-2, the CDR3 gives the full variable domain: KAGVTQTPRYLIKTRGQQVTLSCSPISGHRSVSWYQQTPGQGLQFLFEYFSETQRNKGNFPGRFSGRQFSNSRSEMNVSTLELGDSALYLCASTTQTQGGTGELFFGEGSRLTVL.

This clonotype was detected ten times or more. One end of the junction is discordant with germline, which a read error may explain. The chain couples TRBV7-4 to TRBJ2-7; D is perhaps TRBD1 or TRBD2 (5 bases each). CDR1 and CDR2 (germline): SGHVT, SQSDAQ. The CDR3 covers 16 residues. In nucleotides, the CDR3 is TGTGTCAGCAGCCCCTCCGGTCCAGGGACCCCCTACGAGCAGTACTTC. Amino acids: CVSSPSGPGTPYEQYF. Using reference TRBV7-4 and TRBJ2-7 for the parts outside the CDR3, the full variable domain is GAGVSQSPRYKVAKRGRDVALRCDSISGHVTLYWYRQTLGQGSEVLTYSQSDAQRDKSGRPSGRFSAERPERSVSTLKIQRTEQGDSAVYLCVSSPSGPGTPYEQYFGPGTRLTVT.

This clonotype has at least ten counts. This chain's CDR3 is CASSFSTSDEQFF. The DNA for the CDR3 is TGCGCCAGCAGCTTTTCGACTAGCGATGAGCAGTTCTTC. The V call is TRBV5-1, the J call TRBJ2-1; 8 bases map to TRBD2. V shed 2 bases, J shed 8 bases, and the junction held 3 bases outside the gene matches. Germline lookup yields CDR1 SGHRS and CDR2 YFSETQ. The CDR3 consists of 13 residues.

The table lists this clonotype with many counts. The chain has TRBV7-8 and TRBJ2-5; no reliable D call. Germline V lookup: CDR1 SGHVS, CDR2 FQNEAQ. The ends were cut back, 1 base at V and 5 bases at J, with 11 bases in the middle. This CDR3 comprises 14 residues. The CDR3 DNA follows: TGTGCCAGCAGCTTAGTATGGGGTTCCGAGACCCAGTACTTC. Amino acids: CASSLVWGSETQYF.

There are many counts of this clonotype. V gene TRBV20-1 combines with J gene TRBJ1-6, with D perhaps TRBD1 (6 bases). V lost 0 bases to trimming and J lost 5 bases, with 14 bases between them. The CDR3 covers 16 residues. CDR1 and CDR2 (germline): DFQATT, SNEGSKA (reference sequence). The CDR3 coding sequence is TGCAGTGCTAGAGATCTCCACCAGGGGAATAATTCACCCCTCCACTTT. The encoded protein is CSARDLHQGNNSPLHF.

This clonotype has ten or more counts. V gene TRBV20-1 combines with J gene TRBJ2-5; possible D gene TRBD1, 6 bases. There are 13 residues in the CDR3. V was clipped by 0 bases and J by 4 bases, with 9 bases between them. Germline CDR1 reads DFQATT; CDR2 reads SNEGSKA (reference sequence). The CDR3 DNA follows: TGCAGTGCTAGAGAGCCAGGGGTAGAGACCCAGTACTTC. Protein sequence: CSAREPGVETQYF.

The chain is built from TRBV24-1 and TRBJ2-7, with 10 bases lining up with TRBD1. This CDR3 has 15 amino acids. The germline V gene has CDR1 KGHDR and CDR2 SFDVKD. The V and J ends lost 3 bases and 12 bases, in that order; junction bases with no gene match: 13. For the CDR3, the DNA is TGTGCCACCAGTGATCCAACTCGGACAGGGGGTTGGCGGTACTTC. Translating gives CATSDPTRTGGWRYF.

Notes on this clonotype: This could be a read error, since a much larger clone is one nucleotide away. This sequence joins TRBV5-1 and TRBJ2-6; either TRBD1 or TRBD2 may fit D (6 bases each). CDR1 and CDR2 from the germline V gene are SGHRS and YFSETQ. The CDR3 loop spans 16 amino acids. The CDR3 coding sequence is TGCGCCAGCAGCTCGGGGGCGGTCTCTGGGGCCAACGTCCAGACTTTC. This translates into CASSSGAVSGANVQTF.

This clonotype showed up many times. Here the CDR3 DNA reads TGCGCCAGCAGCTACGACAGGGCTGGCTACACCTTC. Protein sequence: CASSYDRAGYTF. The chain uses TRBV5-1 and TRBJ1-2; TRBD1 aligns across 7 bases. Trimming removed 3 bases from V and 7 bases from J; junction bases left unmatched: 3. This CDR3 contains 12 residues. The V gene's germline CDR1 is SGHRS and CDR2 YFSETQ.

This clonotype has at least ten counts. The chain recombines TRBV5-6 with TRBJ1-1, with 7 nucleotides matching TRBD1. J lost 4 bases, V lost 4 bases, and 4 bases had no gene match. Germline loops: CDR1 SGHDT, CDR2 YYEEEE. This CDR3 region has 13 residues. The CDR3 is CASSKQGRTEAFF. CDR3 sequence (DNA): TGTGCCAGCAGCAAACAGGGGCGCACTGAAGCTTTCTTT.

This clonotype was recorded many times. The V and J genes are TRBV3-1 and TRBJ1-6, with D unresolved. CDR1 is LGHDT and CDR2 is YNNKEL in the germline V gene (reference sequence). The ends were cut back, 1 base at V and 6 bases at J, with 7 bases in the middle. The CDR3 runs 14 residues. The CDR3 reads CASSQVGINSPLHF. CDR3 DNA sequence: TGTGCCAGCAGCCAAGTCGGTATTAATTCACCCCTCCACTTT.

This clonotype was counted many times. The rearrangement links TRBV5-1 to TRBJ2-1; D unresolved. Germline CDR1 reads SGHRS; CDR2 reads YFSETQ. The CDR3 sequence is 13 residues long. V was cut by 2 bases and J by 7 bases, with 10 bases left in between. The CDR3 loop is CASSLRPMNEQFF. In nucleotides, the CDR3 is TGCGCCAGCAGCTTACGTCCGATGAATGAGCAGTTCTTC. The full variable domain, completed using reference TRBV5-1 and TRBJ2-1, is KAGVTQTPRYLIKTRGQQVTLSCSPISGHRSVSWYQQTPGQGLQFLFEYFSETQRNKGNFPGRFSGRQFSNSRSEMNVSTLELGDSALYLCASSLRPMNEQFFGPGTRLTVL.

This clonotype was observed at least ten times. The chain joins TRBV2 to TRBJ1-5; 9 nucleotides match TRBD1. The length of the CDR3 is 14 residues. CDR1 and CDR2 (germline): SNHLY, FYNNEI. The J segment lost 2 bases and the V segment lost 4 bases, leaving 0 bases of the junction unmatched. This CDR3 reads CASSGDRGNQPQHF. The CDR3 DNA reads as TGTGCCAGCAGTGGGGACAGGGGCAATCAGCCCCAGCATTTT. The full variable domain, completed using reference TRBV2 and TRBJ1-5, is EPEVTQTPSHQVTQMGQEVILRCVPISNHLYFYWYRQILGQKVEFLVSFYNNEISEKSEIFDDQFSVERPDGSNFTLKIRSTKLEDSAMYFCASSGDRGNQPQHFGDGTRLSIL.

To note about this clonotype: A read error may be the cause here, since a much bigger clone is one base away. The genes are TRBV6-5 and TRBJ2-3; D remains unclear. Germline values: CDR1 MNHEY, CDR2 SVGAGI. This CDR3 is 13 amino acids long. DNA of the CDR3: TGTGCCAGCAGTTACTCGCGTGGAGATACGAAGTATTTT. Amino acids: CASSYSRGDTKYF.

This clonotype was seen ten or more times. The J gene is TRBJ1-1, the V gene TRBV9, with D hard to call. Germline V lookup: CDR1 SGDLS, CDR2 YYNGEE. This CDR3 spans 13 amino acids. The ends were cut back, 4 bases at V and 4 bases at J, with 11 bases in the middle. Written as DNA, the CDR3 is TGTGCCAGCAGCATTGGCCTGGGCACTGAAGCTTTCTTT. Translating gives CASSIGLGTEAFF.

This clonotype appeared many times. The chain carries TRBV29-1 and TRBJ2-5, with 8 bases lining up with TRBD1. CDR3 size: 12 residues. J gave up 1 base and V 7 bases, and 2 bases lay outside the gene matches. Germline V gene data show CDR1 as SQVTM and CDR2 as ANQGSEA. The CDR3 coding sequence is TGCAGCGGGGACAGGCTCCAAGAGACCCAGTACTTC. Its protein product is CSGDRLQETQYF.

In the case of this clonotype: This may stem from a read error, because a much larger clone lies one nucleotide away. The CDR3 does not end in the conserved phenylalanine or tryptophan, so this is likely a read error. The chain uses TRBV3-1 and TRBJ1-2, with a weak D call TRBD1 (5 bases). V lost 4 bases to trimming and J lost 5 bases, with 17 bases between them. From germline, CDR1 is LGHDT and CDR2 YNNKEL (reference sequence). The CDR3 loop spans 15 amino acids. The CDR3 region is CASSPEGRASYGYTI. CDR3 in DNA: TGTGCCAGCAGCCCGGAGGGCAGGGCGTCTTATGGCTACACCATC.

This chain links TRBV19 with TRBJ2-5; 7 bases fit TRBD2. The germline CDR1 and CDR2 sequences are LNHDA and SQIVND (reference sequence). This CDR3 has 14 amino acids. Losses at the gene ends were 5 bases for V and 1 base for J; bases not matched to a gene: 4. The CDR3 reads CASSVGGGQETQYF. The DNA for the CDR3 is TGTGCCAGTAGTGTGGGCGGGGGCCAAGAGACCCAGTACTTC.

This clonotype has a single count. This sequence may be a read error, since a much larger clone differs from it by one base. The rearrangement uses TRBV18 and TRBJ1-2, with TRBD1 identical over 8 bases. Per germline, CDR1 KGHSH and CDR2 LQKENI. The CDR3 totals 15 residues. CDR3: CVSSPGQVPSYGYTF. CDR3 nucleotides: TGTGTCAGCTCACCGGGACAGGTGCCCTCCTATGGCTACACCTTC.

In this sample, this clonotype turned up many times. The J gene is TRBJ1-4, the V gene TRBV7-2; D unresolved. Trimming took 5 bases from V and 0 from J, leaving 10 bases between them. The CDR3 has 15 residues. Germline values: CDR1 SGHTA, CDR2 FQGNSA. The CDR3 nucleotides read TGTGCCAGCAGCCTCGTCACCGCAACTAATGAAAAACTGTTTTTT. Amino acid sequence: CASSLVTATNEKLFF.

The chain is built from TRBV6-5 and TRBJ2-3; 13 bases line up with TRBD2. Germline-derived CDR1 and CDR2 are MNHEY and SVGAGI. Germline trimming cut 10 bases from V and 8 bases from J; bases unmatched to any gene: 9. The CDR3 covers 14 residues. The CDR3 DNA follows: TGTGCCACCTCGGGACTAGCGGGATCCCGTACGCAGTATTTT. Translation gives CATSGLAGSRTQYF.

This clonotype was recorded a few times. This rearrangement joins TRBV7-2 to TRBJ1-3, with D possibly TRBD1 on 5 matching bases. Germline V gene data show CDR1 as SGHTA and CDR2 as FQGNSA. The CDR3 extends over 15 amino acids. The V and J ends lost 4 bases and 4 bases respectively, with 14 bases between them. The CDR3 coding sequence is TGTGCCAGCAGCTCCCAGGTGGGGCTGGGAAACACCATATATTTT. It yields the protein CASSSQVGLGNTIYF.

This clonotype was detected many times. V gene TRBV28 combines with J gene TRBJ2-5; D possibly matches TRBD1 or TRBD2 (5 bases each). CDR3 length equals 14 residues. The V gene lost 3 bases and the J gene lost 4 bases, with 12 bases spanning the gap. Germline lookup yields CDR1 MDHEN and CDR2 SYDVKM. The CDR3, as DNA: TGTGCCAGCAGTTTTGGGGGAGTAGGAGAGACCCAGTACTTC. This translates into CASSFGGVGETQYF.

The rearrangement joins TRBV21-1 to TRBJ2-7; the table's D call, TRBD2, was not checked against the DNA. TRBV21-1 is tagged as a pseudogene. The CDR3 sequence is 15 residues long. The CDR3 coding sequence is TGTGCCAGCAGCAAAGCGTTTCCAGGGAGGTGCGAGCAGTACTTC. It translates to CASSKAFPGRCEQYF.

About this clonotype itself: A much larger clone lies a single base off, so this may be a read error. The rearrangement uses TRBV20-1 and TRBJ2-7, with 8 bases that match TRBD1. After removal of 2 bases from V and 0 bases from J, the junction contained 6 bases not matched to a gene. The CDR3 is made up of 15 amino acids. Germline CDR1 DFQATT, CDR2 SNEGSKA (reference sequence). CDR3 amino acids: CSARYPGTGSYEQYF. DNA for the CDR3: TGCAGTGCTAGATATCCCGGGACAGGCTCCTACGAGCAGTACTTC.

The chain is built from TRBV11-3 and TRBJ1-1, with D possibly TRBD1 on 5 matching bases. This CDR3 is built from 15 residues. V gave up 1 base and J gave up 5 bases, with 14 bases separating them. Per the germline V gene, CDR1 is SGHNT and CDR2 is YENEEA. The CDR3 sequence is CASSLAGHLDTEAFF. The CDR3 region has the DNA TGTGCCAGCAGCTTAGCCGGACACCTCGATACTGAAGCTTTCTTT.

This clonotype was observed a handful of times. The V and J genes are TRBV30 and TRBJ1-2; a weak D match, TRBD1 (5 bases). Germline V CDR1 and CDR2: GTSNPN, SVGIG (reference sequence). The CDR3 spans 13 residues. Trimming removed 0 bases at V and 0 bases at J, with 5 bases between. CDR3 loop: CAWSVTANYGYTF. CDR3 in DNA: TGTGCCTGGAGTGTGACAGCTAACTATGGCTACACCTTC.

At least ten counts were recorded for this clonotype. The chain is built from TRBV28 and TRBJ1-5, with 8 bases fitting TRBD1. Germline CDR1 and CDR2: MDHEN and SYDVKM. The CDR3 has 15 amino acids. Unmatched junction bases numbered 3, after V lost 5 bases and J lost 0 bases. CDR3 in DNA: TGTGCCAGCAGTCGGACAGGGAATAGCAATCAGCCCCAGCATTTT. Its translation is CASSRTGNSNQPQHF.

At least ten counts were recorded for this clonotype. The rearrangement links TRBV5-1 to TRBJ2-7; D may correspond to TRBD1 or TRBD2 (5 bases each). Trimming removed 4 bases at V and 6 bases at J, with 17 bases between. Germline V lookup: CDR1 SGHRS, CDR2 YFSETQ. The CDR3 consists of 14 residues. The CDR3 loop reads CASSVGVTLGEQYF. In DNA form, the CDR3 reads TGCGCCAGCAGCGTGGGGGTTACGCTAGGCGAGCAGTACTTC.

This clonotype was found many times. J is TRBJ2-1 and V is TRBV20-1, with TRBD2 as a possible D gene (6 bases). The V gene's germline CDR1 is DFQATT and CDR2 SNEGSKA (reference sequence). The CDR3 is 14 amino acids. The V end lost 2 bases, the J end lost 9 bases, and 17 bases lay between the germline ends. The CDR3 spells CSARIPGTAGEQFF. The CDR3, as DNA: TGCAGTGCTAGAATACCTGGGACTGCCGGTGAGCAGTTCTTC.